What follows are 25 T cell receptor beta chains derived from one specimen sequenced in a study of cytomegalovirus exposure and HLA in healthy donors. PCR used 60 Vbeta primers and 13 Jbeta primers. Only in-frame clones appear in the TCRdb table, and some are missing; sequencing was by immunoSEQ multiplex PCR. The sample holds some 87,000 clones, under 80% seen once. Input material: PBMCs. The receptor set was obtained from a man over 45 in good health and CMV-seropositive.

This clone is a singleton in its sample. The chain recombines TRBV29-1 with TRBJ2-2; D is unclear. Germline V lookup: CDR1 SQVTM, CDR2 ANQGSEA. Trimming removed 0 bases at V and 2 bases at J, with 10 bases between. The CDR3 runs to 15 residues. The CDR3 sequence: CSVEEFPPNTGELFF. CDR3 coding DNA: TGCAGCGTTGAAGAATTCCCCCCTAACACCGGGGAGCTGTTTTTT.

This clone appeared a few times. V usage is TRBV7-2 and J usage is TRBJ1-6, with D perhaps matching TRBD1 (6 bases). This CDR3 is 16 amino acids long. Per germline, CDR1 SGHTA and CDR2 FQGNSA. V was clipped by 4 bases and J by 4 bases, with 14 bases between them. Here the CDR3 DNA reads TGTGCCAGCAGCTCTGCGACAGGCCCATATAATTCACCCCTCCACTTT. This sequence encodes CASSSATGPYNSPLHF.

The chain has TRBV19 and TRBJ1-1; 7 bases map to TRBD1. This CDR3 has 15 amino acids. The germline CDR1 and CDR2 sequences are LNHDA and SQIVND (reference sequence). J lost 3 bases, V lost 4 bases, and 8 bases had no gene match. The CDR3 protein is CASSKRQGSDTEAFF. CDR3 in DNA: TGTGCCAGTAGTAAACGACAGGGTAGCGACACTGAAGCTTTCTTT.

This clone was seen once. The V call is TRBV19, the J call TRBJ2-1; possibly TRBD1 for D (6 bases). This CDR3 region has 18 residues. Germline V lookup: CDR1 LNHDA, CDR2 SQIVND (reference sequence). Trimming took 3 bases from V and 4 from J, leaving 22 bases between them. The CDR3 coding sequence is TGTGCCAGTAGTATCAACCCCTGGGGGCCCTCTTATTACAATGAGCAGTTCTTC. It encodes CASSINPWGPSYYNEQFF.

The V call is TRBV14, the J call TRBJ1-1; D is uncertain. This CDR3 comprises 13 residues. The V and J ends lost 2 bases and 1 base respectively, with 5 bases between them. Per germline, CDR1 SGHDN and CDR2 FVKESK. The CDR3 nucleotides are TGTGCCAGCAGCCAATCCAGGAACACTGAAGCTTTCTTT. Its translation: CASSQSRNTEAFF.

The V call is TRBV7-6, the J call TRBJ2-1, with D maybe TRBD1 (5 bases). Germline V gives CDR1 SGHVS, CDR2 FNYEAQ. V was pared by 2 bases and J by 4 bases, with 12 bases between. The length of the CDR3 is 15 residues. The DNA for the CDR3 is TGTGCCAGCAGCTTATCTCAGGGAAGGTACAATGAGCAGTTCTTC. Translating gives CASSLSQGRYNEQFF.

J is TRBJ1-5 and V is TRBV4-3; 12 positions match TRBD1. Germline CDR1 is LGHNA and CDR2 is YSLEER. The CDR3 sequence is 15 residues long. With V trimmed by 5 bases and J by 5 bases, 4 bases remained unmatched. The CDR3 nucleotides read TGCGCCAGCAGCTGGGACAGGGGGCATTATCAGCCCCAGCATTTT. Residues: CASSWDRGHYQPQHF.

This clone was counted between two and nine times. The rearrangement links TRBV9 to TRBJ2-5; 13 positions agree with TRBD2. This CDR3 contains 18 residues. V trimming: 0 bases; J trimming: 5 bases; junction bases outside the gene matches: 10. In germline, CDR1 is SGDLS, CDR2 YYNGEE. CDR3 nucleotide sequence: TGTGCCAGCAGCGTAGCGCGGACTAGCGGGGGAAATGATGAGACCCAGTACTTC. Translating it yields CASSVARTSGGNDETQYF.

The table lists this clone with a few counts. The V and J genes are TRBV9 and TRBJ1-1, with D tentatively TRBD1 (5 bases). V gave up 0 bases and J gave up 5 bases, with 11 bases separating them. Germline V gene sequence: CDR1 SGDLS, CDR2 YYNGEE. The CDR3 spans 14 residues. The CDR3 loop is CASSVDVRGTEAFF. In DNA form, the CDR3 reads TGTGCCAGCAGCGTAGACGTTCGGGGGACTGAAGCTTTCTTT. Supplemented by reference TRBV9 and TRBJ1-1, the full variable domain reads DSGVTQTPKHLITATGQRVTLRCSPRSGDLSVYWYQQSLDQGLQFLIQYYNGEERAKGNILERFSAQQFPDLHSELNLSSLELGDSALYFCASSVDVRGTEAFFGQGTRLTVV.

Sample share makes this clone medium-sized. V gene TRBV19 combines with J gene TRBJ1-3; the D is unclear. V was clipped by 5 bases and J by 0 bases, with 17 bases between them. Germline assignment: CDR1 LNHDA and CDR2 SQIVND (reference sequence). The CDR3 covers 17 residues. CDR3 amino acids: CASSRVGGVYSGNTIYF. The CDR3 DNA follows: TGTGCCAGTAGTCGGGTCGGAGGCGTATACTCTGGAAACACCATATATTTT.

The chain carries TRBV6-5 and TRBJ2-5, with 9 bases identical to TRBD1. The DNA end lines up better with TRBJ2-7; the J call may be wrong. This CDR3 spans 15 amino acids. From germline, CDR1 is MNHEY and CDR2 SVGAGI. For the CDR3, the DNA is TGTGCCAGCACGCCGGCCACAGGGGGCAGATACGAGCAGTACTTC. Its protein is CASTPATGGRYEQYF.

In regard to this clone: The sample contains more than one DNA sequence encoding this CDR3. The CDR3 DNA reads as TGTGCCAGCAGCGGTACAGGGGGTACTGAAGCTTTCTTT. Translating gives CASSGTGGTEAFF. The chain combines TRBV7-9 with TRBJ1-1, with 8 positions matching TRBD1. The V gene's germline CDR1 is SEHNR and CDR2 FQNEAQ (reference sequence). V shed 5 bases and J 5 bases; nucleotides not matched to a gene: 4. The CDR3 runs 13 residues.

This clone was counted a single time. This sequence joins TRBV6-7 and TRBJ1-2; possible D gene TRBD1, 5 bases. TRBV6-7 is given ORF status, its function remaining uncertain. CDR3 length: 18 amino acids. Trimming left V 2 bases short and J 0 bases short, with 19 bases between. This CDR3 is CASSYGPGPHNPNYGYTF. DNA for the CDR3: TGTGCCAGCAGTTACGGCCCAGGGCCCCATAACCCTAACTATGGCTACACCTTC.

The rearrangement joins TRBV30 to TRBJ2-7; 7 bases match TRBD1. Germline loops: CDR1 GTSNPN, CDR2 SVGIG (reference sequence). The CDR3 sequence is 14 residues long. J gave up 6 bases and V 0 bases, and 8 bases lay outside the gene matches. DNA for the CDR3: TGTGCCTGGAGTGTTTTTAGGGGGCTGAGCGAGCAGTACTTC. It is translated as CAWSVFRGLSEQYF.

CDR3 sequence: CASSRTGIVQETQYF. CDR3 nucleotide sequence: TGTGCCAGCAGCAGGACAGGGATCGTACAAGAGACCCAGTACTTC. This chain joins TRBV5-4 and TRBJ2-5, with TRBD1 matching over 8 bases. Unmatched junction bases numbered 7, after V lost 4 bases and J lost 2 bases. CDR1 and CDR2 (germline): SGHNT, YYREEE (reference sequence). The CDR3 runs 15 residues.

CDR3 loop: CASSLSGTGKTNEQFF. The CDR3 DNA reads TGTGCCAGCAGCCTATCCGGGACAGGGAAGACCAATGAGCAGTTCTTC. The chain combines TRBV7-2 with TRBJ2-1, with 9 bases fitting TRBD1. After removal of 5 bases from V and 6 bases from J, the junction contained 11 bases not matched to a gene. Germline CDR1 and CDR2: SGHTA and FQGNSA. The CDR3 spans 16 residues.

The V and J genes are TRBV4-1 and TRBJ1-1; TRBD1 aligns across 8 bases. After removal of 0 bases from V and 4 bases from J, the junction contained 7 bases not matched to a gene. CDR1 MGHRA and CDR2 YSYEKL come from the germline V gene. The CDR3 covers 16 residues. The CDR3 bases are TGCGCCAGCAGCCAAGAAGGACAGGGTCGGACCACTGAAGCTTTCTTT. Residues: CASSQEGQGRTTEAFF.

The chain has TRBV5-1 and TRBJ2-7, with D possibly TRBD1 on 6 matching bases. CDR3 length: 15 residues. From germline, CDR1 is SGHRS and CDR2 YFSETQ. V was trimmed by 0 bases and J by 5 bases, leaving 15 bases between them. The CDR3 loop reads CASSLGAGVNHEQYF. The CDR3 nucleotides read TGCGCCAGCAGCTTGGGCGCAGGGGTTAACCACGAGCAGTACTTC.

V is TRBV7-2 and J is TRBJ1-1, with no clear D. V was cut by 1 base and J by 10 bases, with 10 bases left in between. The germline gives CDR1 SGHTA, CDR2 FQGNSA. This CDR3 has 12 residues. The CDR3 here is CASSLDRVVAFF. In DNA, the CDR3 is TGTGCCAGCAGCTTAGACCGGGTCGTAGCTTTCTTT.

V and J are TRBV5-4 and TRBJ2-5; 11 bases map to TRBD2. The CDR3 has 18 residues. Germline loops: CDR1 SGHNT, CDR2 YYREEE (reference sequence). J lost 2 bases, V lost 1 base, and 10 bases had no gene match. The CDR3 loop reads CASSLRLAGGIKQETQYF. CDR3 in DNA: TGTGCCAGCAGCTTGAGGCTAGCGGGGGGAATCAAACAAGAGACCCAGTACTTC.

The chain couples TRBV6-5 to TRBJ2-7; no firm D call. Trimming took 4 bases from V and 5 from J, leaving 15 bases between them. Germline V CDR1 and CDR2: MNHEY, SVGAGI. The CDR3 is 14 residues long. The CDR3, as DNA: TGTGCCAGCAGTTTCCGACGTGATAGCCACGAGCAGTACTTC. Translation gives CASSFRRDSHEQYF.

The chain has TRBV5-4 and TRBJ1-1, with D possibly matching TRBD1 (6 bases). This CDR3 contains 15 residues. CDR1 is SGHNT and CDR2 is YYREEE in the germline V gene (reference sequence). V was shortened by 0 bases and J by 3 bases, with 12 bases between the two germline ends. Here the CDR3 DNA reads TGTGCCAGCAGCTTGGCAGGGGCAGAGGACACTGAAGCTTTCTTT. Translated, it gives CASSLAGAEDTEAFF. Supplemented by reference TRBV5-4 and TRBJ1-1, the full variable domain reads ETGVTQSPTHLIKTRGQQVTLRCSSQSGHNTVSWYQQALGQGPQFIFQYYREEENGRGNFPPRFSGLQFPNYSSELNVNALELDDSALYLCASSLAGAEDTEAFFGQGTRLTVV.

J is TRBJ2-3 and V is TRBV7-3; TRBD2 matches at 7 bases. Germline assignment: CDR1 SGHTA and CDR2 FQGTGA. This CDR3 spans 15 amino acids. Trimming took 2 bases from V and 1 from J; bases not matched to a gene: 3. The CDR3 sequence is CASSLPSGGTDTQYF. In nucleotides, the CDR3 is TGTGCCAGCAGCTTACCTAGCGGAGGCACAGATACGCAGTATTTT.

The V and J genes are TRBV30 and TRBJ1-3, with D possibly TRBD1 on 6 matching bases. The CDR3 runs 12 residues. CDR1 and CDR2 from the germline V gene are GTSNPN and SVGIG (reference sequence). V lost 4 bases to trimming and J lost 2 bases, with 6 bases between them. Here the CDR3 DNA reads TGTGCCTGGAAGGGGGCTGGAAACACCATATATTTT. It translates to CAWKGAGNTIYF.

This sequence joins TRBV14 and TRBJ2-7; TRBD1 agrees at 8 bases. Trimming cost V 2 bases and J 2 bases; bases outside gene matches: 2. Per the germline V gene, CDR1 is SGHDN and CDR2 is FVKESK. The CDR3 covers 14 residues. For the CDR3, the DNA is TGTGCCAGCAGCCAAATGACAGGGGCCTACGAGCAGTACTTC. As protein: CASSQMTGAYEQYF.